The present T cell receptor (beta chain) was sequenced within a study of blood T cells in healthy people across ages. At the level of the study: In model experiments, template switching was able to capture about one barcoded beta molecule for every two T cells that were present. Overall study results and limits: A conclusive naive versus antigen-experienced comparison was prevented by the unsorted PBMCs.

As concerns this clonotype: Its antigen is currently unknown.

The second PCR ran about 6 to 11 cycles with a sample-barcoded 5' primer and J-beta primers. All samples gave at least 3 million CDR3-containing paired-end reads. MiXCR was run by TCRdb on the 5' RACE reads, yielding one entry per CDR3 protein. The sample yields 1.2 million to 1.5 million distinct CDR3 sequences, about 43% seen once. Sample donors were healthy Caucasian individuals that came from Russia, aged about 6 to 95. This CDR3 region has 16 residues. Germline V CDR1 and CDR2: MNHEY, SMNVEV (reference sequence). V was cut by 6 bases and J by 1 base, with 17 bases left in between. The sequence was obtained from a woman under 30 in good health. The rearrangement uses TRBV27 and TRBJ2-3, with a weak D call TRBD1 (7 bases). The source material was blood. The CDR3 spells CASSPQGGLGTDTQYF. The CDR3 nucleotides are TGTGCCAGCAGCCCCCAGGGGGGCCTAGGCACAGATACGCAGTATTTT.